A few counts support the clone carrying this T cell receptor (beta chain). Its specificity is unknown. This sample was included in a study of CD8 T cells in ankylosing spondylitis. TCR beta libraries were made by quantitative 5'-RACE with molecular barcodes. TCRdb reprocessed the 5' RACE reads via MiXCR and lists one record per CDR3 protein. The table has approximately 500,000 distinct CDR3 sequences, over 9.5% seen once. V lost 2 bases, J lost 8 bases, and 12 bases lay in between. This CDR3 is 13 amino acids long. CDR1 is MNHEY and CDR2 is SVGAGI in the germline V gene. Findings and caveats of the study: It was reported that disease-linked clones were significantly enriched in matched ankylosing spondylitis synovial fluid. Certain motif variants had earlier been reported in reactive arthritis synovial fluid and blood. Seemingly characteristic of ankylosing spondylitis blood was a TCR beta motif consisting of several highly homologous variants.

The sequence was collected from a male donor with ankylosing spondylitis. The rearrangement uses TRBV6-5 and TRBJ1-2; possible D gene TRBD1, 6 bases. Source material: blood, either unsorted or a sorted T cell fraction (not recorded which). CDR3 DNA sequence: TGTGCCAGCAGTTACGGACAGCGTCGAGGCTACACCTTC. The encoded protein is CASSYGQRRGYTF.